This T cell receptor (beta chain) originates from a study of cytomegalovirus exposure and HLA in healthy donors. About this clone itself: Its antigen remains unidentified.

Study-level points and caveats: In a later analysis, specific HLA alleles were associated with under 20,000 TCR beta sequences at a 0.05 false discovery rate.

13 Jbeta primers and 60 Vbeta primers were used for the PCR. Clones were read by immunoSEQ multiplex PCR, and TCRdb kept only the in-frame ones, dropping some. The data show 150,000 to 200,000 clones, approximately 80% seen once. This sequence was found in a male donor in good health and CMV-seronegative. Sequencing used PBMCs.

The DNA of the CDR3 is TGTGCCAGCAGTTATGCAGGGAGGGTGGGGGATAATTCACCCCTCCACTTT. Its translation: CASSYAGRVGDNSPLHF. This rearrangement joins TRBV28 to TRBJ1-6; maybe TRBD1 (5 bases). Germline loops: CDR1 MDHEN, CDR2 SYDVKM. There are 17 residues in the CDR3. V lost 4 bases, J lost 5 bases, and 18 bases lay in between.